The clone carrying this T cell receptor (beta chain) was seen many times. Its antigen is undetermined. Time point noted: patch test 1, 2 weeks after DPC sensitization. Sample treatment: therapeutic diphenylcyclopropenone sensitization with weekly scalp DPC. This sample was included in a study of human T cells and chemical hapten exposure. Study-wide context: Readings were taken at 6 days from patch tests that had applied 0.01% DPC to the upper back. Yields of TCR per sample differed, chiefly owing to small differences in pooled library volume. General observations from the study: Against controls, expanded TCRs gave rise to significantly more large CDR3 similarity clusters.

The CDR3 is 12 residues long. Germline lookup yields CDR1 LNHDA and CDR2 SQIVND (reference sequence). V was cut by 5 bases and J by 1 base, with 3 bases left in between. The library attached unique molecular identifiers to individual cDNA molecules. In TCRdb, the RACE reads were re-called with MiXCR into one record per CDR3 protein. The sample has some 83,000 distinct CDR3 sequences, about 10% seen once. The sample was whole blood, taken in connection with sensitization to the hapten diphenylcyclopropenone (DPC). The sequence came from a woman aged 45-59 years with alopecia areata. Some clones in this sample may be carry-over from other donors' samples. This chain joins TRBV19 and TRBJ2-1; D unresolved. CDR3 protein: CASSVSYNEQFF. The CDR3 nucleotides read TGTGCCAGTAGTGTTTCCTACAATGAGCAGTTCTTC.